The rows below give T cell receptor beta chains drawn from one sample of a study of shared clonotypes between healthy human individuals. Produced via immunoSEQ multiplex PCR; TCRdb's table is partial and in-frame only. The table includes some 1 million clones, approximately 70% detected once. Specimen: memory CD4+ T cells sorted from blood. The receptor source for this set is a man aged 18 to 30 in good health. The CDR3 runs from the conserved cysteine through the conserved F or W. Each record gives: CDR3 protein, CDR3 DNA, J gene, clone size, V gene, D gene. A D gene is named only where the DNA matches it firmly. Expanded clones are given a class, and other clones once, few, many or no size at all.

CASRSRGWADTQYF	TGTGCCAGCAGGTCCAGGGGCTGGGCAGATACGCAGTATTTT	TRBJ2-3	.	TRBV6-1	.
CASSLETRYSNYGYTF	TGTGCCAGCAGCTTGGAGACGCGGTACTCGAACTATGGCTACACCTTC	TRBJ1-2	.	TRBV5-6	.
CASSIPPRGSSGGAREQFF	TGTGCCAGTAGTATCCCACCACGGGGATCTAGCGGGGGGGCCCGTGAGCAGTTCTTC	TRBJ2-1	.	TRBV19	TRBD2
CASSPGLMNHEQYF	TGTGCCAGCAGCCCGGGACTCATGAACCACGAGCAGTACTTC	TRBJ2-7	.	TRBV11-2	.
CSVEGLNGGNNEQFF	TGCAGCGTTGAAGGGTTGAACGGGGGAAACAATGAGCAGTTCTTC	TRBJ2-1	.	TRBV29-1	.
CASSQGTGAAFF	TGCGCCAGCAGCCAAGGGACAGGGGCCGCTTTCTTT	TRBJ1-1	few	TRBV4-1	TRBD1
CASSLPGVSNTEAFF	TGTGCCAGCAGCTTACCAGGGGTATCGAACACTGAAGCTTTCTTT	TRBJ1-1	.	TRBV5-6	.
CASSPSGSYTDTQYF	TGTGCCAGCAGTCCTAGCGGGAGTTACACAGATACGCAGTATTTT	TRBJ2-3	.	TRBV7-6	TRBD2
CASSLGTDNEQFF	TGTGCCAGCAGTTTAGGGACGGACAATGAGCAGTTCTTC	TRBJ2-1	.	TRBV6-5	.
CASREQGENYEQYF	TGTGCCAGCAGGGAACAGGGAGAGAACTACGAGCAGTACTTC	TRBJ2-7	.	TRBV28	.
CASSLSANTNYGYTF	TGTGCCAGCAGTTTATCGGCAAATACTAACTATGGCTACACCTTC	TRBJ1-2	.	TRBV27	.
CASSGQFYTYEQYF	TGTGCCAGCAGCGGACAGTTTTATACCTACGAGCAGTACTTC	TRBJ2-7	.	TRBV5-6	.
CASSTRGTGENSPLHF	TGTGCCAGCAGCACCCGGGGGACAGGGGAAAATTCACCCCTCCACTTT	TRBJ1-6	.	TRBV11-2	TRBD1
CASSEVAGVRISTDTQYF	TGTGCCAGCAGTGAAGTTGCGGGGGTAAGAATTAGCACAGATACGCAGTATTTT	TRBJ2-3	few	TRBV6-1	TRBD2
CASSQVGGRGQSSYNEQFF	TGCGCCAGCAGCCAAGTCGGAGGGCGGGGGCAAAGCTCCTACAATGAGCAGTTCTTC	TRBJ2-1	.	TRBV4-1	.
CASSLAGLADPYEQYF	TGTGCCAGCAGCTTGGCGGGGCTAGCGGACCCCTACGAGCAGTACTTC	TRBJ2-7	.	TRBV5-8	TRBD2
CASSLRGYNEQFF	TGTGCCAGCAGCTTACGGGGATACAATGAGCAGTTCTTC	TRBJ2-1	few	TRBV7-2	.
CASSLRTSRFYEQYF	TGTGCCAGCAGCTTAAGGACTAGCCGATTCTACGAGCAGTACTTC	TRBJ2-7	.	TRBV7-2	TRBD2
CASSRGGEGTDTQYF	TGTGCCAGCAGCCGAGGGGGAGAAGGGACAGATACGCAGTATTTT	TRBJ2-3	.	TRBV7-2	.
CASSPRGFGEQYF	TGTGCCAGCAGCCCGCGGGGTTTCGGAGAGCAGTACTTC	TRBJ2-7	.	TRBV7-2	.
CASSVGGRGYTF	TGTGCCAGCAGCGTTGGAGGGAGGGGCTACACCTTC	TRBJ1-2	.	TRBV9	.
CASSLSLLGPLHF	TGTGCCAGCAGTTTATCCCTCCTCGGACCCCTCCACTTT	TRBJ1-6	.	TRBV27	.
CASIPERVNEQFF	TGTGCCAGCATTCCGGAGAGGGTCAATGAGCAGTTCTTC	TRBJ2-1	.	TRBV6-1	.
CASSSKQGNTF	TGTGCCAGCAGCTCCAAACAGGGGAACACCTTC	TRBJ1-2	.	TRBV28	TRBD1
CASRSRLGQNTEAFF	TGTGCCAGCAGATCCCGGCTGGGACAGAACACTGAAGCTTTCTTT	TRBJ1-1	once	TRBV6-5	.
CASSSGGAEEKLFF	TGTGCCAGCAGTTCAGGGGGCGCGGAAGAAAAACTGTTTTTT	TRBJ1-4	once	TRBV6-1	TRBD1
CASSTLAGGVLVTEAFF	TGTGCCAGTAGTACCCTCGCGGGGGGCGTTTTGGTAACTGAAGCTTTCTTT	TRBJ1-1	.	TRBV19	.
CASSEGGSGRLTGELFF	TGTGCCAGCAGCGAAGGAGGTAGCGGGCGCCTAACCGGGGAGCTGTTTTTT	TRBJ2-2	.	TRBV9	TRBD2
CSALRSGTGVKKTQYF	TGCAGCGCCCTAAGGTCCGGGACAGGGGTCAAAAAGACCCAGTACTTC	TRBJ2-5	.	TRBV29-1	TRBD1
CSGRRGDYEQYF	TGCAGCGGGCGTCGGGGGGACTACGAGCAGTACTTC	TRBJ2-7	.	TRBV29-1	TRBD2
CASSPGASGNSYEQYF	TGTGCCAGCAGCCCGGGGGCGAGCGGGAACTCCTACGAGCAGTACTTC	TRBJ2-7	.	TRBV11-2	.
CASSLVGGGNQPQHF	TGTGCCAGCAGCTTAGTTGGAGGAGGCAATCAGCCCCAGCATTTT	TRBJ1-5	.	TRBV7-2	.
CASSLEGLARSNEQFF	TGCGCCAGCAGCTTGGAGGGACTAGCACGGTCCAATGAGCAGTTCTTC	TRBJ2-1	.	TRBV5-1	TRBD2
CASLPSGDSGEQYF	TGTGCCAGCCTTCCGAGCGGGGATTCCGGCGAGCAGTACTTC	TRBJ2-7	.	TRBV7-9	TRBD2
CASSQGFSARGDTQYF	TGCGCCAGCAGCCAAGGATTCAGCGCCAGAGGGGATACGCAGTATTTT	TRBJ2-3	.	TRBV4-3	.
CAWRKGPGELFF	TGTGCCTGGAGAAAGGGACCCGGGGAGCTGTTTTTT	TRBJ2-2	.	TRBV30	.
CASSLTASGANVLTF	TGCGCCAGCAGCTTGACCGCGTCCGGGGCCAACGTCCTGACTTTC	TRBJ2-6	.	TRBV5-1	.
CASRGTGISGANVLTF	TGTGCCAGCAGAGGGACGGGAATCTCTGGGGCCAACGTCCTGACTTTC	TRBJ2-6	.	TRBV6-6	.